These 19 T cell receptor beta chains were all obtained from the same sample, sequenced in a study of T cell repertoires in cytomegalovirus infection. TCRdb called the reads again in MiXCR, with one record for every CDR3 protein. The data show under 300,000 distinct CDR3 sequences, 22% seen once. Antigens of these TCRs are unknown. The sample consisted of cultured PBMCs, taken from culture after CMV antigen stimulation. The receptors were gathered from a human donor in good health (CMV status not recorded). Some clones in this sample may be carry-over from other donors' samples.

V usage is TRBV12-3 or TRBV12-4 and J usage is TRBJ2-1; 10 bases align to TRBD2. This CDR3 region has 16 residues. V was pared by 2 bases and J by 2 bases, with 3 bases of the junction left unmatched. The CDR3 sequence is CASSLLSGRAYNEQFF. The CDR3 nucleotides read TGTGCCAGCAGTTTACTCAGCGGGAGGGCCTACAATGAGCAGTTCTTC.

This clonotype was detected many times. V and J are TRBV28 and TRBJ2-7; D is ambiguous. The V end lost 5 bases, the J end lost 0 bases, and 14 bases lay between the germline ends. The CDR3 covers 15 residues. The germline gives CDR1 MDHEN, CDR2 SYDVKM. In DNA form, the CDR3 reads TGTGCCAGCAGTCCGGAAAGGATCCTCTCCTACGAGCAGTACTTC. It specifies CASSPERILSYEQYF.

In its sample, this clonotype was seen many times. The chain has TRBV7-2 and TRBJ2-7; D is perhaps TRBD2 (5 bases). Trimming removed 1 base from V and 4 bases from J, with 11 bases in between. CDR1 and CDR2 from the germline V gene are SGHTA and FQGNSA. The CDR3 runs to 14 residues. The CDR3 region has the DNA TGTGCCAGCAGCTTAGTCGACGGGAATTACGAGCAGTACTTC. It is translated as CASSLVDGNYEQYF. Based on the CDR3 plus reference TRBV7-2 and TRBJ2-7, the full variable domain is GAGVSQSPSNKVTEKGKDVELRCDPISGHTALYWYRQSLGQGLEFLIYFQGNSAPDKSGLPSDRFSAERTGGSVSTLTIQRTQQEDSAVYLCASSLVDGNYEQYFGPGTRLTVT.

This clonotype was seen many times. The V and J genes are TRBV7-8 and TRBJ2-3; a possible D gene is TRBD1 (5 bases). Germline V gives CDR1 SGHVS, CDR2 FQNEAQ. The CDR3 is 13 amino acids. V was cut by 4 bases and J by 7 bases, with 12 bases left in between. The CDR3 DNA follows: TGTGCCAGCAGCTCGACAGTGATACATACGCAGTATTTT. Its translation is CASSSTVIHTQYF.

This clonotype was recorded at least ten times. The CDR3 sequence is CASSYGQLQETQYF. The CDR3 DNA reads as TGTGCCAGCAGCTACGGACAGCTCCAAGAGACCCAGTACTTC. The chain links TRBV7-2 to TRBJ2-5, with a weak D call TRBD1 (6 bases). The length of the CDR3 is 14 residues. V lost 4 bases and J 1 base, leaving 10 bases between the germline ends. CDR1 SGHTA and CDR2 FQGNSA come from the germline V gene. The full variable domain, rest sourced from reference TRBV7-2 and TRBJ2-5, is GAGVSQSPSNKVTEKGKDVELRCDPISGHTALYWYRQSLGQGLEFLIYFQGNSAPDKSGLPSDRFSAERTGGSVSTLTIQRTQQEDSAVYLCASSYGQLQETQYFGPGTRLLVL.

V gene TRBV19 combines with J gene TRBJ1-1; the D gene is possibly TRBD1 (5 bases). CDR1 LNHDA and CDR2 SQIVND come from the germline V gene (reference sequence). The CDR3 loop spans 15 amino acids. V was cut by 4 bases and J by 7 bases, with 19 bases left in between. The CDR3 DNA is TGTGCCAGTAGTAGGTTCCGACAGCGACCCGATGAAGCTTTCTTT. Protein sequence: CASSRFRQRPDEAFF.

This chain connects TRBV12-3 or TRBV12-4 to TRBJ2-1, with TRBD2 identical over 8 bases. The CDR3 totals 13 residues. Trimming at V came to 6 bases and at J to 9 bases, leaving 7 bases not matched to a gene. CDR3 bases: TGTGCCAGCAGATCAGCGGGAGTCGGTGAGCAGTTCTTC. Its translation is CASRSAGVGEQFF.

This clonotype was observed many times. CDR3 sequence (DNA): TGTGCCAGCAGCATAGGGACGGGCGCAACTAATGAAAAACTGTTTTTT. Translated: CASSIGTGATNEKLFF. This chain uses TRBV7-6 with TRBJ1-4; D is perhaps TRBD1 (5 bases). V was clipped by 5 bases and J by 0 bases, with 13 bases between them. The CDR3 covers 16 residues. CDR1 is SGHVS and CDR2 is FNYEAQ in the germline V gene.

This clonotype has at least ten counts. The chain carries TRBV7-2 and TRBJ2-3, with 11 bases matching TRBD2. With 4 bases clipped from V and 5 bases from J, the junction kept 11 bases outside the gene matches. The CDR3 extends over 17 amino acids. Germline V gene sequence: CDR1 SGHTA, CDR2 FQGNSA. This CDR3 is CASSSPALGLAGDTQYF. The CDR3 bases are TGTGCCAGCAGCTCCCCAGCCCTAGGACTAGCGGGAGATACGCAGTATTTT.

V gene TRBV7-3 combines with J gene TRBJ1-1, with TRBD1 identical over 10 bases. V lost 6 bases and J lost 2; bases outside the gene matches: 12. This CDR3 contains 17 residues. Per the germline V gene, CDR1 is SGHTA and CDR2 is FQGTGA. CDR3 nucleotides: TGTGCCAGCAGTTTATCCGGGACAGGGGTCCCAAACACTGAAGCTTTCTTT. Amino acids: CASSLSGTGVPNTEAFF.

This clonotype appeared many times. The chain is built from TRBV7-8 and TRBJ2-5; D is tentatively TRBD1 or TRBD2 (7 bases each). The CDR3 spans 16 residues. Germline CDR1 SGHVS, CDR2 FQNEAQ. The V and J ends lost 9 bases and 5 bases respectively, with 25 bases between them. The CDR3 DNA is TGTGCCAGTCAAGGGGGCGGGAGAGAGGTTAGGGAGACCCAGTACTTC. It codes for CASQGGGREVRETQYF.

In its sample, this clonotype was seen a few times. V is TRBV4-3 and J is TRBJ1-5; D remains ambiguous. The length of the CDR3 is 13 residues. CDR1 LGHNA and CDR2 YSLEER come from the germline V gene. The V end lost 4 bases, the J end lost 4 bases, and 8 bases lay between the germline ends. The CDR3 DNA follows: TGCGCCAGCAGCCGAGGAGAAAATCAGCCCCAGCATTTT. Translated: CASSRGENQPQHF.

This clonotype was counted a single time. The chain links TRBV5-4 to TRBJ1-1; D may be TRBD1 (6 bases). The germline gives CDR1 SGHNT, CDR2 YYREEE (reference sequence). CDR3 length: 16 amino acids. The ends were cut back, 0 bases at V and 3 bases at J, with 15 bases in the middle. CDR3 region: CASSLAGGAEYTEAFF. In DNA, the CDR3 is TGTGCCAGCAGCTTGGCGGGGGGCGCTGAATACACTGAAGCTTTCTTT.

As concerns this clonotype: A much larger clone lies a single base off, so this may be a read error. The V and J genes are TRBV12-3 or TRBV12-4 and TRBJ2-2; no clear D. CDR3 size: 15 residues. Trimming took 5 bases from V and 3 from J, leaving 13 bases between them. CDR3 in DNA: TGTGCCAGCAGTACCGCCCAATGGGACACCGGGGAGCTGTTTTTT. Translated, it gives CASSTAQWDTGELFF.

The CDR3 here is CASIVNTEAFF. For the CDR3, the DNA is TGTGCCAGCATTGTGAACACTGAAGCTTTCTTT. This chain joins TRBV28 and TRBJ1-1; no firm D call. The CDR3 loop spans 11 amino acids. CDR1 and CDR2 from the germline V gene are MDHEN and SYDVKM. Trimming took off 7 bases at V and 0 bases at J, with 3 bases between the two ends.

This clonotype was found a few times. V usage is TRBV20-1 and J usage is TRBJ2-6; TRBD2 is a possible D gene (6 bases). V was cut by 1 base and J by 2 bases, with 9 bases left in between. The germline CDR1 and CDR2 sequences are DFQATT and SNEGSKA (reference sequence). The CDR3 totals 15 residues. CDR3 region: CSARVEGPGANVLTF. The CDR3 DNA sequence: TGCAGTGCTAGAGTGGAGGGTCCTGGGGCCAACGTCCTGACTTTC.

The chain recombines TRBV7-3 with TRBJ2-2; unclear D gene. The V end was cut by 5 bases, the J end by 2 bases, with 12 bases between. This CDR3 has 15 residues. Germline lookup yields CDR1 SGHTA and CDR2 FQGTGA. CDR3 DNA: TGTGCCAGCAGCCCGGACGGTACTAACACCGGGGAGCTGTTTTTT. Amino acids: CASSPDGTNTGELFF.

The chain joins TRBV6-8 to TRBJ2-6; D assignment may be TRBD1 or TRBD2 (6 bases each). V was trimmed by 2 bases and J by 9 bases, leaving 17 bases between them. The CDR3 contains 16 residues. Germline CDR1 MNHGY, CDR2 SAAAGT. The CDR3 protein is CASSYPPLGGYNVLTF. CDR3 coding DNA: TGTGCCAGCAGTTACCCTCCCCTAGGGGGGTACAACGTCCTGACTTTC.

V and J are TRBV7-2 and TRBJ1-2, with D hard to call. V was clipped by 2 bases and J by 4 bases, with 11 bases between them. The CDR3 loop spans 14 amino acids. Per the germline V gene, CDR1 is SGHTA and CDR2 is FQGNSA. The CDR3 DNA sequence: TGTGCCAGCAGCTTACGCGGTTCGGCCTATGGCTACACCTTC. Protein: CASSLRGSAYGYTF.